The subject of this entry is one T cell receptor beta chain. The source of the sample is a study of cytomegalovirus exposure and HLA in healthy donors. Primers included in the PCR were 60 Vbeta and 13 Jbeta primers. Some clones are missing from TCRdb's copy, which holds only in-frame ones; the method was immunoSEQ multiplex PCR. The sample contains about 98,000 clones, around 72% of which appear only once. Germline lookup yields CDR1 SGHRS and CDR2 YFSETQ. This CDR3 is 16 amino acids long. V lost 0 bases and J lost 4; bases outside the gene matches: 4. Though probably carrying unrecorded immune exposures, donors were nominally healthy at sampling.

The sample was PBMCs. The sequence came from a man younger than 35 in good health and CMV-seropositive. The chain combines TRBV5-1 with TRBJ2-3, with 11 bases aligning to TRBD2. CDR3 residues: CASSLVAGGRSDTQYF. The DNA for the CDR3 is TGCGCCAGCAGCTTGGTAGCGGGGGGGCGTTCAGATACGCAGTATTTT.